A selection of T cell receptor beta chains follows, all from one sample in a study of shared clonotypes between healthy human individuals. Data came from immunoSEQ multiplex PCR; TCRdb stores just in-frame clones and leaves some out. The sample includes about 2.5 million clones, about nine tenths of them seen just once. Sequencing used naive CD4+ T cells from PBMCs. The origin of the receptors is a man between 18 and 35 years old in good health. Some clones in this sample may be carry-over from other donors' samples. CDR3s include the opening cysteine and the closing phenylalanine or tryptophan. The order of the fields is J gene, D gene, V gene, clone size, CDR3 protein, CDR3 DNA. D genes are given only for firm matches. Not every row has a clone size; where given, it reads once, few, many or a size class.

J gene: TRBJ2-5
D gene: -
V gene: TRBV11-3
clone size: -
CDR3 protein: CASSLTAQETQYF
CDR3 DNA: TGTGCCAGCAGCTTAACAGCCCAAGAGACCCAGTACTTC

J gene: TRBJ1-4
D gene: -
V gene: TRBV6-1
clone size: -
CDR3 protein: CASSEKWGNEKLFF
CDR3 DNA: TGTGCCAGCAGTGAAAAATGGGGTAATGAAAAACTGTTTTTT

J gene: TRBJ2-1
D gene: -
V gene: TRBV7-6
clone size: -
CDR3 protein: CASSLAGGVSPNEQFF
CDR3 DNA: TGTGCCAGCAGCTTAGCTGGGGGTGTTTCCCCCAATGAGCAGTTCTTC

J gene: TRBJ2-7
D gene: TRBD2
V gene: TRBV30
clone size: -
CDR3 protein: CAWSRLAGVSEQYF
CDR3 DNA: TGTGCCTGGAGTAGACTAGCGGGAGTCTCCGAGCAGTACTTC

J gene: TRBJ1-4
D gene: TRBD1
V gene: TRBV7-9
clone size: -
CDR3 protein: CASSFTTGQGAIGEKLFF
CDR3 DNA: TGTGCCAGCAGCTTTACAACGGGACAGGGGGCGATTGGCGAAAAACTGTTTTTT

J gene: TRBJ2-7
D gene: TRBD1
V gene: TRBV15
clone size: -
CDR3 protein: CATSDRGHGEQYF
CDR3 DNA: TGTGCCACCAGTGACAGGGGGCACGGGGAGCAGTACTTC

J gene: TRBJ1-1
D gene: TRBD1
V gene: TRBV5-1
clone size: -
CDR3 protein: CASSLVGGVVDTEAFF
CDR3 DNA: TGCGCCAGCAGCTTGGTAGGGGGCGTCGTAGACACTGAAGCTTTCTTT

J gene: TRBJ2-7
D gene: -
V gene: TRBV7-9
clone size: -
CDR3 protein: CASSGPRLVSAEQYF
CDR3 DNA: TGTGCCAGCAGCGGACCCCGACTAGTTTCCGCCGAGCAGTACTTC

J gene: TRBJ2-2
D gene: -
V gene: TRBV5-1
clone size: -
CDR3 protein: CASSLERQDTTGELFF
CDR3 DNA: TGCGCCAGCAGCTTAGAAAGACAGGATACCACCGGGGAGCTGTTTTTT

J gene: TRBJ1-3
D gene: -
V gene: TRBV7-9
clone size: -
CDR3 protein: CASSPGPRENTIYF
CDR3 DNA: TGTGCCAGCAGCCCGGGACCGAGAGAAAACACCATATATTTT

J gene: TRBJ2-7
D gene: TRBD1
V gene: TRBV19
clone size: -
CDR3 protein: CASRGTGGREQYF
CDR3 DNA: TGTGCCAGTAGGGGGACAGGGGGGCGCGAGCAGTACTTC

J gene: TRBJ2-3
D gene: TRBD1
V gene: TRBV7-2
clone size: once
CDR3 protein: CASSQTGGTDTQYF
CDR3 DNA: TGTGCCAGCAGTCAGACAGGGGGCACAGATACGCAGTATTTT

J gene: TRBJ2-7
D gene: TRBD2
V gene: TRBV5-1
clone size: -
CDR3 protein: CASSGLAGDYEQYF
CDR3 DNA: TGCGCCAGCAGCGGACTAGCGGGAGACTACGAGCAGTACTTC

J gene: TRBJ1-5
D gene: -
V gene: TRBV7-3
clone size: -
CDR3 protein: CASSTQARQPQHF
CDR3 DNA: TGTGCCAGCAGCACCCAGGCGAGGCAGCCCCAGCATTTT

J gene: TRBJ1-2
D gene: -
V gene: TRBV18
clone size: -
CDR3 protein: CASSPTGTGYGYTF
CDR3 DNA: TGTGCCAGCTCACCCACCGGGACGGGATATGGCTACACCTTC

J gene: TRBJ1-5
D gene: TRBD1
V gene: TRBV6-1
clone size: once
CDR3 protein: CASSVMAGGVSNQPQHF
CDR3 DNA: TGTGCCAGCAGTGTGATGGCAGGGGGCGTAAGCAATCAGCCCCAGCATTTT

J gene: TRBJ2-1
D gene: -
V gene: TRBV11-1
clone size: -
CDR3 protein: CASSLGGRGRDEQFF
CDR3 DNA: TGTGCCAGCAGCTTAGGGGGCAGGGGAAGAGATGAGCAGTTCTTC

J gene: TRBJ2-3
D gene: -
V gene: TRBV7-8
clone size: -
CDR3 protein: CASSSRTIAVTDTQYF
CDR3 DNA: TGTGCCAGCAGCTCCCGGACCATAGCGGTCACAGATACGCAGTATTTT

J gene: TRBJ2-6
D gene: -
V gene: TRBV28
clone size: -
CDR3 protein: CASTLGGGSGANVLTF
CDR3 DNA: TGTGCCAGCACTCTGGGGGGAGGATCTGGGGCCAACGTCCTGACTTTC

J gene: TRBJ2-7
D gene: -
V gene: TRBV28
clone size: -
CDR3 protein: CASRTIYEQYF
CDR3 DNA: TGTGCTAGCAGAACCATCTACGAGCAGTACTTC

J gene: TRBJ2-7
D gene: TRBD1
V gene: TRBV7-8
clone size: -
CDR3 protein: CASSSGQGNIYEQYF
CDR3 DNA: TGTGCCAGCAGCTCGGGACAGGGAAATATCTACGAGCAGTACTTC

J gene: TRBJ1-5
D gene: -
V gene: TRBV19
clone size: -
CDR3 protein: CASAEQGRSNQPQHF
CDR3 DNA: TGTGCCAGTGCCGAACAGGGTAGGAGCAATCAGCCCCAGCATTTT

J gene: TRBJ2-3
D gene: TRBD2
V gene: TRBV9
clone size: -
CDR3 protein: CASSVSGLAGGTDTQYF
CDR3 DNA: TGTGCCAGCAGCGTATCGGGACTAGCGGGGGGAACAGATACGCAGTATTTT

J gene: TRBJ1-3
D gene: -
V gene: TRBV5-1
clone size: -
CDR3 protein: CASSIGQPGNTIYF
CDR3 DNA: TGCGCCAGCAGCATAGGACAGCCTGGAAACACCATATATTTT

J gene: TRBJ2-7
D gene: TRBD2
V gene: TRBV10-3
clone size: -
CDR3 protein: CAIGSTGGMVNPYEQYF
CDR3 DNA: TGTGCCATCGGTTCGACGGGAGGAATGGTAAACCCCTACGAGCAGTACTTC

J gene: TRBJ2-5
D gene: TRBD2
V gene: TRBV19
clone size: -
CDR3 protein: CASSKGWAGEQETQYF
CDR3 DNA: TGTGCCAGTAGTAAGGGGTGGGCGGGGGAGCAAGAGACCCAGTACTTC

J gene: TRBJ2-1
D gene: -
V gene: TRBV5-1
clone size: -
CDR3 protein: CASSVPYNEQFF
CDR3 DNA: TGCGCCAGCAGCGTTCCCTACAATGAGCAGTTCTTC

J gene: TRBJ2-2
D gene: -
V gene: TRBV15
clone size: -
CDR3 protein: CATSRVRGSTGELFF
CDR3 DNA: TGTGCCACCAGCAGAGTGAGGGGGAGCACCGGGGAGCTGTTTTTT

J gene: TRBJ2-7
D gene: TRBD2
V gene: TRBV6-5
clone size: once
CDR3 protein: CAIQGLAGTYEQYF
CDR3 DNA: TGTGCCATCCAGGGACTAGCGGGAACCTACGAGCAGTACTTC

J gene: TRBJ2-7
D gene: TRBD2
V gene: TRBV29-1
clone size: once
CDR3 protein: CSVAVGTSGSYEQYF
CDR3 DNA: TGCAGCGTTGCGGTCGGGACTAGCGGTTCCTACGAGCAGTACTTC

J gene: TRBJ2-5
D gene: -
V gene: TRBV14
clone size: -
CDR3 protein: CASSLHQETQYF
CDR3 DNA: TGTGCCAGCAGCCTGCACCAAGAGACCCAGTACTTC

J gene: TRBJ2-7
D gene: -
V gene: TRBV19
clone size: -
CDR3 protein: CASSSRVPYEQYF
CDR3 DNA: TGTGCCAGTAGTAGCCGGGTTCCCTACGAGCAGTACTTC

J gene: TRBJ2-1
D gene: -
V gene: TRBV2
clone size: few
CDR3 protein: CASSEVVWGEQFF
CDR3 DNA: TGTGCCAGCAGTGAAGTGGTTTGGGGTGAGCAGTTCTTC

J gene: TRBJ2-7
D gene: TRBD1
V gene: TRBV5-1
clone size: -
CDR3 protein: CASSTGTAWEQYF
CDR3 DNA: TGCGCCAGCAGCACAGGGACAGCATGGGAGCAGTACTTC

J gene: TRBJ2-5
D gene: -
V gene: TRBV19
clone size: -
CDR3 protein: CASSPLYGRGETQYF
CDR3 DNA: TGTGCCAGTAGTCCCCTTTACGGGAGAGGCGAGACCCAGTACTTC

J gene: TRBJ2-3
D gene: -
V gene: TRBV5-1
clone size: -
CDR3 protein: CASSLGGTRTDTQYF
CDR3 DNA: TGCGCCAGCAGCTTGGGCGGGACCCGCACAGATACGCAGTATTTT

J gene: TRBJ2-7
D gene: TRBD2
V gene: TRBV28
clone size: -
CDR3 protein: CASSLSAGGSYEQYF
CDR3 DNA: TGTGCCAGCAGTTTATCGGCGGGAGGGTCCTACGAGCAGTACTTC

J gene: TRBJ2-1
D gene: TRBD2
V gene: TRBV28
clone size: -
CDR3 protein: CASRPLPSGRGNEQFF
CDR3 DNA: TGTGCCAGCAGACCTCTCCCCAGCGGGAGGGGAAATGAGCAGTTCTTC

J gene: TRBJ2-7
D gene: -
V gene: TRBV25-1
clone size: -
CDR3 protein: CASTNSAGGYEQYF
CDR3 DNA: TGTGCCAGCACGAACTCGGCCGGGGGATACGAGCAGTACTTC

J gene: TRBJ1-4
D gene: TRBD1
V gene: TRBV7-9
clone size: -
CDR3 protein: CASSFRTGSRPNEKLFF
CDR3 DNA: TGTGCCAGCAGCTTCAGGACAGGATCCCGCCCTAATGAAAAACTGTTTTTT

J gene: TRBJ1-1
D gene: -
V gene: TRBV19
clone size: -
CDR3 protein: CASSIAIVGTEAFF
CDR3 DNA: TGTGCCAGTAGTATAGCGATTGTGGGCACTGAAGCTTTCTTT

J gene: TRBJ1-1
D gene: TRBD1
V gene: TRBV7-9
clone size: -
CDR3 protein: CASSLGIWDSQSNTEAFF
CDR3 DNA: TGTGCCAGCAGCTTGGGTATTTGGGACAGCCAGTCGAACACTGAAGCTTTCTTT

J gene: TRBJ2-2
D gene: -
V gene: TRBV5-1
clone size: -
CDR3 protein: CASSLGLGDTGELFF
CDR3 DNA: TGCGCCAGCAGCTTGGGGCTTGGGGACACCGGGGAGCTGTTTTTT

J gene: TRBJ1-1
D gene: -
V gene: TRBV18
clone size: few
CDR3 protein: CASSPGTGNTEAFF
CDR3 DNA: TGTGCCAGCTCACCCGGGACGGGGAACACTGAAGCTTTCTTT

J gene: TRBJ1-4
D gene: -
V gene: TRBV6-5
clone size: -
CDR3 protein: CASSRTATNEKLFF
CDR3 DNA: TGTGCCAGCAGCCGGACAGCAACTAATGAAAAACTGTTTTTT